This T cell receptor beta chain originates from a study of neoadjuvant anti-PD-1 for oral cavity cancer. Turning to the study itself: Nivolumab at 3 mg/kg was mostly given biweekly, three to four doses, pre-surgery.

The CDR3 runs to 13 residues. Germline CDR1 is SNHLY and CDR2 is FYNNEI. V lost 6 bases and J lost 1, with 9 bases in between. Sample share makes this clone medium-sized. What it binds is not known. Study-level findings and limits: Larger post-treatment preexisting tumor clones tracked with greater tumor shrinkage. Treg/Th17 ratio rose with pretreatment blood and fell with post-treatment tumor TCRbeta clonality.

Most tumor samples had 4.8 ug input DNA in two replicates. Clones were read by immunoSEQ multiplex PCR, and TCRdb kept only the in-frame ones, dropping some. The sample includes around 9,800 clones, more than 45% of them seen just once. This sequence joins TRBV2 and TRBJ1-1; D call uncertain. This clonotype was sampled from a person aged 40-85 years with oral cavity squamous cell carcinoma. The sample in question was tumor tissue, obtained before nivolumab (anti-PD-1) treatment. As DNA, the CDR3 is TGTGCCAGCAGAGCACAGTGGAACACTGAAGCTTTCTTT. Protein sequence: CASRAQWNTEAFF.